Presented here are 26 T cell receptor beta chains from one specimen sequenced in a study of shared clonotypes between healthy human individuals. TCRdb keeps only in-frame clones here, not all; method: immunoSEQ multiplex PCR. The sample has about 1.1 million clones; about 84% are singletons. Sequenced material: memory CD4+ T cells from PBMCs. The subset is: CD45RA-negative fraction. These receptors came from a man aged 18 to 35 in good health. Some clones in this sample may be carry-over from other donors' samples.

The chain joins TRBV11-2 to TRBJ2-3; D remains ambiguous. The V and J ends lost 1 base and 3 bases respectively, with 8 bases between them. In germline, CDR1 is SGHAT, CDR2 FQNNGV. The CDR3 runs to 14 residues. CDR3 sequence reads: CASSLGRWTDTQYF. CDR3 nucleotides: TGTGCCAGCAGCTTAGGTCGGTGGACAGATACGCAGTATTTT.

The chain carries TRBV9 and TRBJ2-7; 8 bases agree with TRBD2. The CDR3 length is 15 residues. With 0 bases clipped from V and 2 bases from J, the junction kept 4 bases outside the gene matches. CDR1 and CDR2 (germline): SGDLS, YYNGEE. The CDR3 coding sequence is TGTGCCAGCAGCGTAGCTACTAGCGGACCCTACGAGCAGTACTTC. It codes for CASSVATSGPYEQYF. Complete variable domain (other parts from reference TRBV9 and TRBJ2-7): DSGVTQTPKHLITATGQRVTLRCSPRSGDLSVYWYQQSLDQGLQFLIQYYNGEERAKGNILERFSAQQFPDLHSELNLSSLELGDSALYFCASSVATSGPYEQYFGPGTRLTVT.

This chain uses TRBV2 with TRBJ1-4, with a weak D call TRBD1 (6 bases). V lost 7 bases, J lost 5 bases, and 11 bases lay in between. The CDR3 extends over 13 amino acids. Germline CDR1 reads SNHLY; CDR2 reads FYNNEI. In DNA, the CDR3 is TGTGCCAGCACCCTAGACAGGAATGAAAAACTGTTTTTT. Translating it yields CASTLDRNEKLFF.

The chain employs TRBV2 and TRBJ2-5, with TRBD2 matching over 7 bases. The CDR3 runs to 16 residues. Germline trimming cut 5 bases from V and 4 bases from J; bases unmatched to any gene: 13. Germline assignment: CDR1 SNHLY and CDR2 FYNNEI. This chain's CDR3 is CASSPLGGSRGETQYF. The CDR3 DNA is TGTGCCAGCAGTCCCCTCGGCGGGAGTAGGGGAGAGACCCAGTACTTC.

This chain connects TRBV30 to TRBJ2-1, with 7 bases lining up with TRBD1. The CDR3 sequence is 14 residues long. Germline V CDR1 and CDR2: GTSNPN, SVGIG (reference sequence). Germline trimming cut 4 bases from V and 2 bases from J; bases unmatched to any gene: 5. CDR3 protein: CAWMGQSPYNEQFF. The CDR3 DNA sequence: TGTGCCTGGATGGGACAGTCACCCTACAATGAGCAGTTCTTC.

The chain uses TRBV18 and TRBJ2-1, with no clear D. This CDR3 spans 14 amino acids. V was shortened by 2 bases and J by 10 bases, with 15 bases between the two germline ends. The V gene's germline CDR1 is KGHSH and CDR2 LQKENI. CDR3 loop: CASSPLLLSVEQFF. CDR3 bases: TGTGCCAGCTCACCATTACTCTTATCAGTAGAGCAGTTCTTC.

The chain links TRBV28 to TRBJ2-1; D may be TRBD2 (5 bases). The germline CDR1 and CDR2 sequences are MDHEN and SYDVKM. The CDR3 length is 12 residues. V lost 5 bases, J lost 6 bases, and 8 bases lay in between. The CDR3 region is CASSILVNEQFF. In DNA form, the CDR3 reads TGTGCCAGCAGTATACTAGTCAATGAGCAGTTCTTC.

The chain uses TRBV2 and TRBJ2-1; TRBD2 agrees at 9 bases. The V gene end was trimmed by 4 bases and the J gene end by 7 bases; junction bases not matched to a gene: 5. CDR3 size: 14 residues. The V gene's germline CDR1 is SNHLY and CDR2 FYNNEI. The CDR3 spells CASSVRREGNEQFF. CDR3 nucleotides: TGTGCCAGCAGTGTCCGGCGGGAGGGGAATGAGCAGTTCTTC.

V is TRBV18 and J is TRBJ1-1, with D tentatively TRBD1 (6 bases). This CDR3 is 14 amino acids long. Germline CDR1 and CDR2: KGHSH and LQKENI. The V gene lost 1 base and the J gene lost 1 base, with 7 bases spanning the gap. This chain's CDR3 is CASSPRGQNTEAFF. As DNA, the CDR3 is TGTGCCAGCTCACCACGGGGACAGAACACTGAAGCTTTCTTT.

This clone was recorded a few times. This chain connects TRBV11-2 to TRBJ1-1; D may be TRBD1 (5 bases). This CDR3 is built from 13 residues. V was shortened by 6 bases and J by 11 bases, with 19 bases between the two germline ends. Germline CDR1 and CDR2: SGHAT and FQNNGV. DNA for the CDR3: TGTGCCAGCAGTAAAAGCCGGGACCTAGTGGCTTTCTTT. Translated, it gives CASSKSRDLVAFF.

Comments on this clone: Other DNA variants within this sample encode the same CDR3. V usage is TRBV18 and J usage is TRBJ2-1; D call uncertain. V lost 3 bases to trimming and J lost 4 bases, with 7 bases between them. The length of the CDR3 is 13 residues. Germline lookup yields CDR1 KGHSH and CDR2 LQKENI. The CDR3 sequence is CASSPPGYNEQFF. The CDR3, as DNA: TGTGCCAGCTCACCTCCCGGTTACAATGAGCAGTTCTTC.

A single count supports this clone. The genes are TRBV5-6 and TRBJ1-4; D ambiguous. Germline V CDR1 and CDR2: SGHDT, YYEEEE. The CDR3 has 14 residues. V was clipped by 4 bases and J by 6 bases, with 13 bases between them. CDR3 sequence reads: CASSRTDGYEKLFF. As DNA, the CDR3 is TGTGCCAGCAGCCGAACGGACGGGTATGAAAAACTGTTTTTT.

The chain is built from TRBV7-2 and TRBJ2-3; D perhaps matches TRBD1 (5 bases). Germline CDR1 reads SGHTA; CDR2 reads FQGNSA. This CDR3 region has 14 residues. V was trimmed by 5 bases and J by 0 bases, leaving 9 bases between them. Here the CDR3 reads CASSLQGSTDTQYF. Written as DNA, the CDR3 is TGTGCCAGCAGCCTGCAGGGAAGCACAGATACGCAGTATTTT.

J is TRBJ2-2 and V is TRBV9; D may match TRBD1 or TRBD2 (5 bases each). The CDR3 spans 14 residues. Deletions cut 3 bases from V and 6 bases from J, with 12 bases between. CDR1 is SGDLS and CDR2 is YYNGEE in the germline V gene. The CDR3 region has the DNA TGTGCCAGCAGCGCGTCTGGGGGAGCCGGGGAGCTGTTTTTT. Amino acids: CASSASGGAGELFF.

The rearrangement links TRBV10-3 to TRBJ2-5; D unclear. Germline V gene lookup returns CDR1 ENHRY and CDR2 SYGVKD. This CDR3 spans 12 amino acids. Trimming removed 3 bases from V and 1 base from J, with 3 bases in between. In DNA form, the CDR3 reads TGTGCCATCAGTGATGGCCAAGAGACCCAGTACTTC. Its protein product is CAISDGQETQYF.

In regard to this clone: A clone one base away is much larger, so this may be a read error. The V gene is TRBV10-3, the J gene TRBJ2-7; 8 nucleotides match TRBD2. V was clipped by 8 bases and J by 3 bases; unmatched bases: 9. CDR3 size: 14 residues. The germline gives CDR1 ENHRY, CDR2 SYGVKD. The CDR3 reads CAIGERESGYEQYF. The CDR3 DNA follows: TGTGCCATCGGCGAGCGGGAGTCGGGCTACGAGCAGTACTTC.

This chain connects TRBV5-1 to TRBJ2-7; D might be TRBD2 (6 bases). Germline CDR1 SGHRS, CDR2 YFSETQ. The CDR3 runs 12 residues. V lost 4 bases, J lost 7 bases, and 12 bases lay in between. In DNA form, the CDR3 reads TGCGCCAGCAGCCAGAAGGAGGGGGAGCAGTACTTC. Translation: CASSQKEGEQYF.

The V gene is TRBV7-3, the J gene TRBJ2-7; no definite D call. The germline V and J ends were trimmed by 0 bases and 6 bases, with 9 bases remaining between them. CDR3 length equals 13 residues. CDR1 is SGHTA, CDR2 FQGTGA, per germline. The CDR3 here is CASSLTPQIEQYF. The CDR3 DNA reads TGTGCCAGCAGCTTAACGCCCCAAATCGAGCAGTACTTC.

This chain uses TRBV11-3 with TRBJ2-5, with D possibly TRBD2 on 7 matching bases. Germline V gene data show CDR1 as SGHNT and CDR2 as YENEEA. With 5 bases removed from V and 5 bases from J, the gap between germline ends came to 18 bases. CDR3 length: 15 residues. The CDR3 coding sequence is TGTGCCAGCAGCCTCGAGGGGGGGGCCTGGGAGACCCAGTACTTC. It encodes CASSLEGGAWETQYF.

This sequence joins TRBV6-6 and TRBJ1-6; D call uncertain. CDR3 length: 13 residues. Per germline, CDR1 MNHNY and CDR2 SVGAGI (reference sequence). The V and J ends lost 10 bases and 0 bases respectively, with 7 bases between them. CDR3 in DNA: TGTGCCACCCAGAGCTCCTATAATTCACCCCTCCACTTT. Its translation: CATQSSYNSPLHF.

Here the CDR3 DNA reads TGTGCCAGCAGCAAAGGATATTTGGCGGGAGCATCCTACAATGAGCAGTTCTTC. Residues: CASSKGYLAGASYNEQFF. The rearrangement uses TRBV21-1 and TRBJ2-1; the tabulated D call, TRBD2, remains unverified against the DNA. TRBV21-1 is deemed a pseudogene. The CDR3 totals 18 residues.

This clone was observed many times. This sequence joins TRBV7-9 and TRBJ1-4; 9 nucleotides agree with TRBD1. Germline V gene data show CDR1 as SEHNR and CDR2 as FQNEAQ (reference sequence). The CDR3 is 17 amino acids. V lost 3 bases to trimming and J lost 2 bases; unmatched junction nucleotides: 7. Here the CDR3 DNA reads TGTGCCAGCAGCTTTGCTTGGACAGGGGTTACTAATGAAAAACTGTTTTTT. Translation gives CASSFAWTGVTNEKLFF.

This chain joins TRBV7-2 and TRBJ1-2; 7 bases agree with TRBD1. The CDR3 covers 14 residues. Germline loops: CDR1 SGHTA, CDR2 FQGNSA. Trimming took 5 bases from V and 5 from J; bases not matched to a gene: 8. The CDR3, as DNA: TGTGCCAGCAGCCCACCGACAGGGTTTTATGGCTACACCTTC. This translates into CASSPPTGFYGYTF. Complete variable domain (other parts from reference TRBV7-2 and TRBJ1-2): GAGVSQSPSNKVTEKGKDVELRCDPISGHTALYWYRQSLGQGLEFLIYFQGNSAPDKSGLPSDRFSAERTGGSVSTLTIQRTQQEDSAVYLCASSPPTGFYGYTFGSGTRLTVV.

The chain is built from TRBV6-6 and TRBJ2-5; a weak D match, TRBD1 (6 bases). The CDR3 extends over 15 amino acids. From germline, CDR1 is MNHNY and CDR2 SVGAGI (reference sequence). The V gene lost 0 bases and the J gene lost 4 bases, with 12 bases spanning the gap. This CDR3 is CASSYSHRARETQYF. The CDR3 DNA is TGTGCCAGCAGTTACTCGCACAGGGCCAGAGAGACCCAGTACTTC.

This sequence joins TRBV6-6 and TRBJ2-7; D possibly corresponds to TRBD2 (6 bases). V lost 0 bases and J lost 7, with 16 bases in between. The CDR3 runs 15 residues. Germline V gene data show CDR1 as MNHNY and CDR2 as SVGAGI (reference sequence). CDR3 residues: CASSYSGLNVWEQYF. The CDR3 coding sequence is TGTGCCAGCAGTTACTCGGGACTCAACGTCTGGGAGCAGTACTTC.

This clone appeared once. The rearrangement links TRBV18 to TRBJ2-7; 9 bases agree with TRBD2. Germline values: CDR1 KGHSH, CDR2 LQKENI. After removal of 3 bases from V and 0 bases from J, the junction contained 0 bases not matched to a gene. CDR3 size: 14 residues. CDR3 bases: TGTGCCAGCTCACCTAGCGGGAGCTCCTACGAGCAGTACTTC. Translated: CASSPSGSSYEQYF.